The 12 T cell receptor beta chains below all came from one sample that was sequenced in a study of blood T cell repertoires in COVID-19. The repertoire was sequenced with immunoSEQ multiplex PCR; TCRdb's copy has only in-frame clones and lacks some. The sample has almost 200,000 clones; roughly 80% are singletons. The sequenced sample was peripheral blood. The receptors were gathered from a man aged 60-69 years with COVID-19, enrolled during active disease.

J is TRBJ1-1 and V is TRBV5-8, with D unresolved. The CDR3 length is 14 residues. The V end was cut by 1 base, the J end by 0 bases, with 7 bases between. In germline, CDR1 is SGHTS, CDR2 YDEGEE. The CDR3 here is CASSLSQVNTEAFF. The CDR3 DNA follows: TGTGCCAGCAGCTTGAGCCAAGTGAACACTGAAGCTTTCTTT. Complete variable domain (other parts from reference TRBV5-8 and TRBJ1-1): EAGVTQSPTHLIKTRGQQATLRCSPISGHTSVYWYQQALGLGLQFLLWYDEGEERNRGNFPPRFSGRQFPNYSSELNVNALELEDSALYLCASSLSQVNTEAFFGQGTRLTVV.

Turning to this clone: Other DNA sequences within the sample encode an identical CDR3. The chain carries TRBV12-3 or TRBV12-4 and TRBJ2-5, with TRBD1 matching 8 bases. The V segment lost 6 bases and the J segment 9 bases; nucleotides outside the gene matches: 9. The CDR3 covers 13 residues. This chain's CDR3 is CASSPGQGRAQYF. The CDR3 DNA is TGTGCCAGCAGCCCCGGACAGGGAAGGGCCCAGTACTTC.

The chain has TRBV29-1 and TRBJ1-5; 8 nucleotides line up with TRBD1. The CDR3 spans 18 residues. Per the germline V gene, CDR1 is SQVTM and CDR2 is ANQGSEA. Trimming took 3 bases from V and 0 from J; bases not matched to a gene: 13. For the CDR3, the DNA is TGCAGCGTTGAGTTTTGCGAGGGACAGGCCTATAGCAATCAGCCCCAGCATTTT. It yields the protein CSVEFCEGQAYSNQPQHF.

The J gene is TRBJ2-1, the V gene TRBV27; the D gene is possibly TRBD1 (6 bases). CDR1 and CDR2 (germline): MNHEY, SMNVEV (reference sequence). Trimming removed 8 bases at V and 4 bases at J, with 6 bases between. The CDR3 spans 11 residues. The CDR3 DNA is TGTGCCAGCGGACAGTACAATGAGCAGTTCTTC. This translates into CASGQYNEQFF.

The gene calls are TRBV6-5 and TRBJ1-3, with D unclear. Looked up from germline, CDR1 is MNHEY and CDR2 is SVGAGI. The CDR3 totals 12 residues. V was pared by 7 bases and J by 1 base, with 5 bases between. CDR3 sequence: CASTSSGNTIYF. The CDR3 nucleotides read TGTGCCAGCACCAGTTCTGGAAACACCATATATTTT.

The rearrangement links TRBV10-3 to TRBJ2-2; D is unresolved. Germline assignment: CDR1 ENHRY and CDR2 SYGVKD. V was pared by 0 bases and J by 7 bases, with 18 bases between. The CDR3 loop spans 17 amino acids. CDR3 coding DNA: TGTGCCATCAGTGAGTCGAGAAAAGCCAGGCTTAACGGGGAGCTGTTTTTT. As protein: CAISESRKARLNGELFF.

The chain links TRBV19 to TRBJ2-2; 8 bases fit TRBD1. CDR1 and CDR2 (germline): LNHDA, SQIVND (reference sequence). V lost 3 bases to trimming and J lost 0 bases; unmatched junction nucleotides: 3. The CDR3 totals 16 residues. Here the CDR3 DNA reads TGTGCCAGTAGTATTCGGGGACAGGCGAACACCGGGGAGCTGTTTTTT. Protein: CASSIRGQANTGELFF.

The chain couples TRBV5-4 to TRBJ2-2; 10 bases line up with TRBD1. V lost 4 bases and J lost 8; bases outside the gene matches: 11. The CDR3 length is 16 residues. CDR1 is SGHNT and CDR2 is YYREEE in the germline V gene (reference sequence). CDR3 amino acids: CASSPPGQGNLGELFF. The CDR3 DNA is TGTGCCAGCAGCCCGCCGGGACAGGGGAATTTGGGGGAGCTGTTTTTT. The entire variable domain, with the rest obtained from reference TRBV5-4 and TRBJ2-2, is as follows: ETGVTQSPTHLIKTRGQQVTLRCSSQSGHNTVSWYQQALGQGPQFIFQYYREEENGRGNFPPRFSGLQFPNYSSELNVNALELDDSALYLCASSPPGQGNLGELFFGEGSRLTVL.

This sequence joins TRBV7-2 and TRBJ1-4, with a weak D call TRBD1 (5 bases). Between the trimmed V and J ends, which lost 5 bases and 4 bases, there was a span of 17 bases. Looked up from germline, CDR1 is SGHTA and CDR2 is FQGNSA. The CDR3 consists of 16 residues. The CDR3 spells CASSPPRAGINEKLFF. CDR3 nucleotides: TGTGCCAGCAGCCCGCCCCGGGCAGGGATTAATGAAAAACTGTTTTTT.

This clone was observed once. The J gene is TRBJ2-2, the V gene TRBV19; 7 bases align to TRBD1. This CDR3 contains 15 residues. CDR1 and CDR2 from the germline V gene are LNHDA and SQIVND (reference sequence). After removal of 1 base from V and 5 bases from J, the junction contained 4 bases not matched to a gene. CDR3: CASSIGQGGTGELFF. CDR3 in DNA: TGTGCCAGTAGTATAGGACAGGGTGGTACCGGGGAGCTGTTTTTT.

The chain uses TRBV7-6 and TRBJ2-1; 7 nucleotides line up with TRBD1. With V trimmed by 4 bases and J by 5 bases, 8 bases remained unmatched. The CDR3 extends over 15 amino acids. Germline CDR1 reads SGHVS; CDR2 reads FNYEAQ. CDR3 residues: CASSSEGGRNNEQFF. DNA for the CDR3: TGTGCCAGCAGCTCTGAAGGGGGCCGTAACAATGAGCAGTTCTTC.

This chain joins TRBV19 and TRBJ1-2, with TRBD1 as a possible D gene (5 bases). Germline values: CDR1 LNHDA, CDR2 SQIVND (reference sequence). The CDR3 has 14 residues. V lost 7 bases, J lost 5 bases, and 17 bases lay in between. The CDR3 nucleotides read TGTGCCAGTACCCCAGGGAGGGGAGAATATGGCTACACCTTC. The encoded protein is CASTPGRGEYGYTF.